This passage covers 25 T cell receptor beta chains from one sample sequenced in a study of blood T cell repertoires in COVID-19. Using immunoSEQ multiplex PCR, the repertoire was profiled, and TCRdb retains in-frame clones only, with some absent. The table has 70,000 to 95,000 clones, approximately 84% seen once. Sequenced sample: peripheral blood. Receptor source: a human donor in a cohort sampled during active COVID-19.

The gene calls are TRBV14 and TRBJ2-7; 7 bases are shared with TRBD2. Germline values: CDR1 SGHDN, CDR2 FVKESK. The CDR3 consists of 14 residues. V was pared by 5 bases and J by 7 bases, with 11 bases of the junction left unmatched. The CDR3 DNA sequence: TGTGCCAGCAGCGAGCAGGGAGGGACGGTAGAGCAGTACTTC. Protein: CASSEQGGTVEQYF.

This clone has more than one count but fewer than ten. V gene TRBV18 combines with J gene TRBJ2-3, with 13 bases fitting TRBD2. Germline V CDR1 and CDR2: KGHSH, LQKENI. With 2 bases clipped from V and 6 bases from J, the junction kept 5 bases outside the gene matches. This CDR3 is built from 16 residues. The CDR3 protein is CASSPWTSGSADTQYF. For the CDR3, the DNA is TGTGCCAGCTCACCATGGACTAGCGGGAGCGCCGATACGCAGTATTTT.

As DNA, the CDR3 is TGTGCCAGTAGGGCACTAGCGGGGCCTCACAATGAGCAGTTCTTC. This gives the protein CASRALAGPHNEQFF. The rearrangement uses TRBV19 and TRBJ2-1; 10 positions match TRBD2. The CDR3 runs 15 residues. Looked up from germline, CDR1 is LNHDA and CDR2 is SQIVND (reference sequence). Trimming at V came to 6 bases and at J to 5 bases, leaving 7 bases not matched to a gene.

This chain uses TRBV10-3 with TRBJ2-7; perhaps TRBD1 as D (6 bases). Germline CDR1 and CDR2: ENHRY and SYGVKD. The length of the CDR3 is 15 residues. With 0 bases removed from V and 5 bases from J, the gap between germline ends came to 14 bases. CDR3 protein: CAISESGQGKDEQYF. DNA for the CDR3: TGTGCCATCAGTGAGTCAGGGCAGGGGAAGGACGAGCAGTACTTC.

This rearrangement joins TRBV18 to TRBJ1-6; 7 nucleotides line up with TRBD1. This CDR3 is built from 14 residues. V dropped 0 bases and J dropped 11; count of bases not matched to a gene: 4. Germline loops: CDR1 KGHSH, CDR2 LQKENI. This CDR3 is CASSPPPGGPPLHF. The CDR3, as DNA: TGTGCCAGCTCACCACCGCCAGGGGGGCCACCCCTCCACTTT.

J is TRBJ1-1 and V is TRBV10-3; a weak D match, TRBD1 (5 bases). V was cut by 3 bases and J by 4 bases, with 9 bases left in between. The CDR3 has 13 amino acids. Germline CDR1 ENHRY, CDR2 SYGVKD. DNA for the CDR3: TGTGCCATCAGTGAAGGGGTTCCCACTGAAGCTTTCTTT. This translates into CAISEGVPTEAFF.

The chain is built from TRBV10-3 and TRBJ2-1, with 8 bases identical to TRBD1. V was pared by 2 bases and J by 13 bases, with 10 bases of the junction left unmatched. From germline, CDR1 is ENHRY and CDR2 SYGVKD. The CDR3 sequence is 14 residues long. For the CDR3, the DNA is TGTGCCATCAGTGAGATCCAGGGGGCGTTTGAACAGTTCTTC. It translates to CAISEIQGAFEQFF.

This chain links TRBV7-9 with TRBJ2-1; D remains ambiguous. V dropped 3 bases and J dropped 0 bases, with 6 bases sitting between them. The CDR3 length is 14 residues. The germline V gene has CDR1 SEHNR and CDR2 FQNEAQ (reference sequence). The CDR3 protein is CASSFSFSYNEQFF. For the CDR3, the DNA is TGTGCCAGCAGCTTCTCCTTCTCCTACAATGAGCAGTTCTTC.

The V call is TRBV5-4, the J call TRBJ2-1, with 9 bases fitting TRBD1. The CDR3 runs 16 residues. V lost 4 bases, J lost 2 bases, and 7 bases stayed unmatched. CDR1 is SGHNT and CDR2 is YYREEE in the germline V gene (reference sequence). Here the CDR3 reads CASSLAGTGPYNEQFF. As DNA, the CDR3 is TGTGCCAGCAGCCTTGCCGGGACAGGGCCCTACAATGAGCAGTTCTTC. The full variable domain, with the rest looked up from reference TRBV5-4 and TRBJ2-1, is ETGVTQSPTHLIKTRGQQVTLRCSSQSGHNTVSWYQQALGQGPQFIFQYYREEENGRGNFPPRFSGLQFPNYSSELNVNALELDDSALYLCASSLAGTGPYNEQFFGPGTRLTVL.

This clone appeared a single time. CDR3 nucleotides: TGTGCCAGCTCACCATCTATTCCCGTGAACACCGGGGAGCTGTTTTTT. It translates to CASSPSIPVNTGELFF. The chain is built from TRBV18 and TRBJ2-2; no reliable D call. V was clipped by 2 bases and J by 1 base, with 11 bases between them. The CDR3 extends over 16 amino acids. CDR1 KGHSH and CDR2 LQKENI come from the germline V gene. Full variable domain (remainder filled in from reference TRBV18 and TRBJ2-2): NAGVMQNPRHLVRRRGQEARLRCSPMKGHSHVYWYRQLPEEGLKFMVYLQKENIIDESGMPKERFSAEFPKEGPSILRIQQVVRGDSAAYFCASSPSIPVNTGELFFGEGSRLTVL.

The chain uses TRBV4-2 and TRBJ2-5; maybe TRBD1 (5 bases). CDR3 length: 15 amino acids. Germline V gives CDR1 LGHNA, CDR2 YNFKEQ. V gave up 4 bases and J gave up 1 base, with 13 bases separating them. The CDR3 DNA follows: TGTGCCAGCAGCCCGTCAAGTAGGGGCCAAGAGACCCAGTACTTC. It specifies CASSPSSRGQETQYF.

About this clone: Other DNA variants within this sample encode the same CDR3. The chain links TRBV24-1 to TRBJ2-7, with TRBD1 identical over 8 bases. V lost 6 bases to trimming and J lost 3 bases; unmatched junction nucleotides: 3. CDR3 size: 13 residues. Per the germline V gene, CDR1 is KGHDR and CDR2 is SFDVKD. In DNA, the CDR3 is TGTGCCACCAGTCAGGGGGCGAACTACGAGCAGTACTTC. Residues: CATSQGANYEQYF.

The rearrangement uses TRBV10-3 and TRBJ2-7; TRBD2 aligns across 9 bases. Germline trimming cut 0 bases from V and 7 bases from J; bases unmatched to any gene: 7. Germline V gene sequence: CDR1 ENHRY, CDR2 SYGVKD. The CDR3 runs 15 residues. CDR3 amino acids: CAISESVAGVGEQYF. CDR3 DNA sequence: TGTGCCATCAGTGAGTCGGTAGCGGGGGTAGGAGAGCAGTACTTC.

The rearrangement uses TRBV6-1 and TRBJ1-2; 9 nucleotides line up with TRBD1. CDR1 is MNHNS, CDR2 SASEGT, per germline. V shed 2 bases, J shed 3 bases, and the junction held 13 bases outside the gene matches. The CDR3 consists of 18 residues. The CDR3 bases are TGTGCCAGCAGTGAAAGAGGGCGGGACAGGGCGGAGGACTATGGCTACACCTTC. Protein: CASSERGRDRAEDYGYTF.

The chain employs TRBV6-5 and TRBJ1-2; unclear D gene. Looked up from germline, CDR1 is MNHEY and CDR2 is SVGAGI. The CDR3 runs 13 residues. V lost 6 bases, J lost 1 base, and 9 bases lay in between. The CDR3 sequence is CASRTTSNYGYTF. The CDR3 DNA sequence: TGTGCCAGCAGGACGACAAGTAACTATGGCTACACCTTC.

The rearrangement links TRBV9 to TRBJ2-3; TRBD1 aligns across 10 bases. The length of the CDR3 is 15 residues. Per the germline V gene, CDR1 is SGDLS and CDR2 is YYNGEE. Trimming took 3 bases from V and 3 from J; bases not matched to a gene: 4. The CDR3 is CASSAGTGVTDTQYF. CDR3 coding DNA: TGTGCCAGCAGCGCCGGGACAGGGGTTACAGATACGCAGTATTTT.

This chain connects TRBV7-3 to TRBJ1-2, with 7 bases identical to TRBD1. This CDR3 has 14 residues. CDR1 is SGHTA and CDR2 is FQGTGA in the germline V gene. Germline trimming cut 2 bases from V and 8 bases from J; bases unmatched to any gene: 8. CDR3 residues: CASSLDSGGSGYTF. The CDR3 nucleotides read TGTGCCAGCAGCTTAGATTCAGGGGGGAGCGGCTACACCTTC.

The chain combines TRBV7-2 with TRBJ1-1; perhaps TRBD1 as D (6 bases). CDR3 size: 16 residues. Germline V CDR1 and CDR2: SGHTA, FQGNSA. V lost 4 bases and J lost 1, with 16 bases in between. CDR3 sequence reads: CASSYAQGIRNTEAFF. CDR3 in DNA: TGTGCCAGCAGCTACGCTCAGGGGATCCGGAACACTGAAGCTTTCTTT.

V usage is TRBV28 and J usage is TRBJ2-5; 11 positions agree with TRBD2. Germline values: CDR1 MDHEN, CDR2 SYDVKM. This CDR3 contains 13 residues. With 6 bases clipped from V and 5 bases from J, the junction kept 2 bases outside the gene matches. CDR3 bases: TGTGCCAGCAGGAGGACTAGCGGGGAGACCCAGTACTTC. The encoded protein is CASRRTSGETQYF.

The genes are TRBV6-5 and TRBJ1-2; 8 bases map to TRBD1. Germline values: CDR1 MNHEY, CDR2 SVGAGI. J gave up 2 bases and V 4 bases, and 3 bases lay outside the gene matches. The CDR3 spans 14 residues. In nucleotides, the CDR3 is TGTGCCAGCAGTTTCAGACAGGGGAACTATGGCTACACCTTC. Protein sequence: CASSFRQGNYGYTF.

This rearrangement joins TRBV27 to TRBJ2-5; 7 positions agree with TRBD2. V shed 4 bases, J shed 5 bases, and the junction held 10 bases outside the gene matches. Germline V lookup: CDR1 MNHEY, CDR2 SMNVEV (reference sequence). The CDR3 covers 15 residues. The CDR3: CASSSLGRGSETQYF. The CDR3 bases are TGTGCCAGCAGTTCCCTTGGGAGGGGCTCGGAGACCCAGTACTTC.

The chain carries TRBV29-1 and TRBJ1-1; 8 positions agree with TRBD1. The CDR3 length is 12 residues. With 7 bases clipped from V and 7 bases from J, the junction kept 8 bases outside the gene matches. Germline assignment: CDR1 SQVTM and CDR2 ANQGSEA. CDR3 sequence reads: CSAGQGVGEAFF. Here the CDR3 DNA reads TGCAGCGCCGGACAGGGAGTTGGTGAAGCTTTCTTT.

The V and J genes are TRBV5-1 and TRBJ1-2; 7 bases fit TRBD1. The CDR3 consists of 15 residues. Germline V gene lookup returns CDR1 SGHRS and CDR2 YFSETQ. Unmatched junction bases numbered 9, after V lost 6 bases and J lost 1 base. CDR3 in DNA: TGCGCCAGCAAAGTTAATACAGGGGTTAACTATGGCTACACCTTC. This sequence encodes CASKVNTGVNYGYTF.

This clone was observed once. The chain couples TRBV15 to TRBJ1-1; D perhaps matches TRBD1 (5 bases). Between the trimmed V and J ends, which lost 7 bases and 1 base, there was a span of 16 bases. Germline CDR1 and CDR2: LNHNV and YYDKDF (reference sequence). CDR3 size: 15 residues. CDR3 region: CATTKQVNQNTEAFF. The CDR3 region has the DNA TGTGCCACCACCAAACAGGTGAACCAGAACACTGAAGCTTTCTTT. The variable domain in full, with the rest retrieved from reference TRBV15 and TRBJ1-1, is DAMVIQNPRYQVTQFGKPVTLSCSQTLNHNVMYWYQQKSSQAPKLLFHYYDKDFNNEADTPDNFQSRRPNTSFCFLDIRSPGLGDTAMYLCATTKQVNQNTEAFFGQGTRLTVV.

The chain recombines TRBV9 with TRBJ2-5; 8 positions match TRBD1. This CDR3 has 15 residues. From germline, CDR1 is SGDLS and CDR2 YYNGEE. The J segment lost 5 bases and the V segment lost 3 bases, leaving 9 bases of the junction unmatched. CDR3 nucleotides: TGTGCCAGCAGCGCAAGGGACAGGTTGGGGGAGACCCAGTACTTC. Amino acids: CASSARDRLGETQYF.